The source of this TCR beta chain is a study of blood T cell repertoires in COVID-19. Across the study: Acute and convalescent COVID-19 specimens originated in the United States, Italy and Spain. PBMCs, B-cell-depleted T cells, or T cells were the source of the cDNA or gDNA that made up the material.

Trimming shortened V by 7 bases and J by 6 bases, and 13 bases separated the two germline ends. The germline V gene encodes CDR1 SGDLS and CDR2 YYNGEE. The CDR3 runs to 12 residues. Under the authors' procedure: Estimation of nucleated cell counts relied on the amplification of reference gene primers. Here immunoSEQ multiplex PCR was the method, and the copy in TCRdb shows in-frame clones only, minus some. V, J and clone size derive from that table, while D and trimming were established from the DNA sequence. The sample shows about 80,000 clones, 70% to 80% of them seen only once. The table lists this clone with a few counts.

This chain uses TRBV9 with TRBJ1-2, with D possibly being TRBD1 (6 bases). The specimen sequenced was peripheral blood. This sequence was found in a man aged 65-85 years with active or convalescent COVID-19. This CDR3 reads CASGRGTDGYTF. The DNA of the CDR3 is TGTGCCAGCGGCAGGGGAACCGATGGCTACACCTTC. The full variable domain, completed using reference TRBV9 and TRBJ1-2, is DSGVTQTPKHLITATGQRVTLRCSPRSGDLSVYWYQQSLDQGLQFLIQYYNGEERAKGNILERFSAQQFPDLHSELNLSSLELGDSALYFCASGRGTDGYTFGSGTRLTVV.